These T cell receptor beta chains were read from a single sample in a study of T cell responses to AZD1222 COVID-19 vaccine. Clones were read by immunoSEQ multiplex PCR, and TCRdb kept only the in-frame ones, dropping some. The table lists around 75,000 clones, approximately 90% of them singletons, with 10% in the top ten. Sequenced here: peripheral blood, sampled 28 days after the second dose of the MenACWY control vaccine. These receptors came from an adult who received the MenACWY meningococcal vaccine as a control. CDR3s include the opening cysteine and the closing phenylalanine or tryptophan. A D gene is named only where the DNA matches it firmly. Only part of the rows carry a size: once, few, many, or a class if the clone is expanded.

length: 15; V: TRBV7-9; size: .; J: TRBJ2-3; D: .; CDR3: CASSFDTMSTDTQYF; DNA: TGTGCCAGCAGCTTTGACACTATGAGCACAGATACGCAGTATTTT
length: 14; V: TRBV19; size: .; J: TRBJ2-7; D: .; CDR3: CASSPQVTSYEQYF; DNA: TGTGCCAGTAGTCCACAGGTTACCAGCTACGAGCAGTACTTC
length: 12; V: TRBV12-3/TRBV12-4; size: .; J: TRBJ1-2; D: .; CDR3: CASRGWNYGYTF; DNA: TGTGCCAGCAGGGGGTGGAACTATGGCTACACCTTC
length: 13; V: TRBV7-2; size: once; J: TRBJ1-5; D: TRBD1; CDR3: CASSLTGDQPQHF; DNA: TGTGCCAGCAGCTTAACAGGGGATCAGCCCCAGCATTTT
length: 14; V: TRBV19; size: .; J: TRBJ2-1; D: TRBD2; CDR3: CASSAGTSGTEQFF; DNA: TGTGCCAGTAGTGCCGGGACTAGCGGAACTGAGCAGTTCTTC
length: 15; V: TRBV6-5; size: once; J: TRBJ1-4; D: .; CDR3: CASTPLSATNEKLFF; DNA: TGTGCCAGCACTCCACTCAGCGCAACTAATGAAAAACTGTTTTTT
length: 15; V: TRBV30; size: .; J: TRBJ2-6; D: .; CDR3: CAWSEFPSGANVLTF; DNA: TGTGCCTGGAGTGAATTCCCCTCTGGGGCCAACGTCCTGACTTTC
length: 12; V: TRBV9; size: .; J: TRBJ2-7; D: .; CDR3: CASSATGYEQYF; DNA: TGTGCCAGCAGCGCAACAGGGTACGAGCAGTACTTC
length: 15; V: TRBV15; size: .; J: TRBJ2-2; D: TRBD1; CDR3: CATSEGQVRAGELFF; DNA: TGTGCCACCAGCGAGGGACAGGTTCGGGCCGGGGAGCTGTTTTTT
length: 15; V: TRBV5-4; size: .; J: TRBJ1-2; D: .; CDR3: CASSSKVVTNYGYTF; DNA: TGTGCCAGCAGCTCTAAAGTGGTCACTAACTATGGCTACACCTTC
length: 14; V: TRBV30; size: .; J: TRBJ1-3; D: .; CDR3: CAWRTAGSGNTIYF; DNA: TGTGCCTGGCGTACGGCGGGCTCTGGAAACACCATATATTTT
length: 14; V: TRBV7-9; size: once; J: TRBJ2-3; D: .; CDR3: CASSPPQITDTQYF; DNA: TGTGCCAGCAGCCCGCCGCAAATCACAGATACGCAGTATTTT
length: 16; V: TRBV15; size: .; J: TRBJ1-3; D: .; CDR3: CATSREVGPSGNTIYF; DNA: TGTGCCACCAGCAGAGAGGTAGGACCCTCTGGAAACACCATATATTTT
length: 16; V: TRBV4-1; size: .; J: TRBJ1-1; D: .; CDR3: CASSQEPAGREAEAFF; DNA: TGCGCCAGCAGCCAAGAGCCGGCCGGCAGGGAAGCTGAAGCTTTCTTT
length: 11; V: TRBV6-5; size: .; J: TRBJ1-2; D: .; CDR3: CASSISYGYTF; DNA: TGTGCCAGCAGTATTAGCTATGGCTACACCTTC
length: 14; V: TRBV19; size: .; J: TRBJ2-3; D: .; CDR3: CATKGASGTDTQYF; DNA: TGTGCCACTAAGGGGGCTAGCGGCACAGATACGCAGTATTTT
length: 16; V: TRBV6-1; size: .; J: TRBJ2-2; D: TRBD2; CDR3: CASSEVAGRATGELFF; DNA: TGTGCCAGCAGTGAAGTGGCAGGGAGGGCGACCGGGGAGCTGTTTTTT